This T cell receptor (beta chain) is from a study of OX40 agonist ivuxolimab in advanced cancers. Study-wide background: A male proportion of 82.7% was recorded, with mean age 60 years and range 23 to 79.

About this clone itself: Its matching antigen is unknown.

Profiling relied on immunoSEQ multiplex PCR, and the TCRdb table lists in-frame clones only, not all of them. The sample has 82,000 or so clones, about nine tenths seen once; the top ten hold under 0.7%. Trimming at V came to 2 bases and at J to 7 bases, leaving 10 bases not matched to a gene. CDR1 is SGHRS, CDR2 YFSETQ, per germline. The CDR3 spans 16 residues. General observations from the study: Dose levels from 0.1 to 3.0 mg/kg saw CD4+ and CD8+ blood T cells expand clonally by week 6.

Here the sequenced sample was CD4+ or CD8+ T cells sorted from blood, taken in a trial of the OX40 agonist ivuxolimab. This TCR was recovered from an adult with an advanced solid tumor such as melanoma, head and neck, liver or kidney cancer. The V gene is TRBV5-1, the J gene TRBJ1-4; 8 bases are shared with TRBD1. CDR3: CASSLRGQGRAEKLFF. CDR3 bases: TGCGCCAGCAGCTTACGAGGACAGGGTAGAGCTGAAAAACTGTTTTTT. The full variable domain, rest sourced from reference TRBV5-1 and TRBJ1-4, is KAGVTQTPRYLIKTRGQQVTLSCSPISGHRSVSWYQQTPGQGLQFLFEYFSETQRNKGNFPGRFSGRQFSNSRSEMNVSTLELGDSALYLCASSLRGQGRAEKLFFGSGTQLSVL.